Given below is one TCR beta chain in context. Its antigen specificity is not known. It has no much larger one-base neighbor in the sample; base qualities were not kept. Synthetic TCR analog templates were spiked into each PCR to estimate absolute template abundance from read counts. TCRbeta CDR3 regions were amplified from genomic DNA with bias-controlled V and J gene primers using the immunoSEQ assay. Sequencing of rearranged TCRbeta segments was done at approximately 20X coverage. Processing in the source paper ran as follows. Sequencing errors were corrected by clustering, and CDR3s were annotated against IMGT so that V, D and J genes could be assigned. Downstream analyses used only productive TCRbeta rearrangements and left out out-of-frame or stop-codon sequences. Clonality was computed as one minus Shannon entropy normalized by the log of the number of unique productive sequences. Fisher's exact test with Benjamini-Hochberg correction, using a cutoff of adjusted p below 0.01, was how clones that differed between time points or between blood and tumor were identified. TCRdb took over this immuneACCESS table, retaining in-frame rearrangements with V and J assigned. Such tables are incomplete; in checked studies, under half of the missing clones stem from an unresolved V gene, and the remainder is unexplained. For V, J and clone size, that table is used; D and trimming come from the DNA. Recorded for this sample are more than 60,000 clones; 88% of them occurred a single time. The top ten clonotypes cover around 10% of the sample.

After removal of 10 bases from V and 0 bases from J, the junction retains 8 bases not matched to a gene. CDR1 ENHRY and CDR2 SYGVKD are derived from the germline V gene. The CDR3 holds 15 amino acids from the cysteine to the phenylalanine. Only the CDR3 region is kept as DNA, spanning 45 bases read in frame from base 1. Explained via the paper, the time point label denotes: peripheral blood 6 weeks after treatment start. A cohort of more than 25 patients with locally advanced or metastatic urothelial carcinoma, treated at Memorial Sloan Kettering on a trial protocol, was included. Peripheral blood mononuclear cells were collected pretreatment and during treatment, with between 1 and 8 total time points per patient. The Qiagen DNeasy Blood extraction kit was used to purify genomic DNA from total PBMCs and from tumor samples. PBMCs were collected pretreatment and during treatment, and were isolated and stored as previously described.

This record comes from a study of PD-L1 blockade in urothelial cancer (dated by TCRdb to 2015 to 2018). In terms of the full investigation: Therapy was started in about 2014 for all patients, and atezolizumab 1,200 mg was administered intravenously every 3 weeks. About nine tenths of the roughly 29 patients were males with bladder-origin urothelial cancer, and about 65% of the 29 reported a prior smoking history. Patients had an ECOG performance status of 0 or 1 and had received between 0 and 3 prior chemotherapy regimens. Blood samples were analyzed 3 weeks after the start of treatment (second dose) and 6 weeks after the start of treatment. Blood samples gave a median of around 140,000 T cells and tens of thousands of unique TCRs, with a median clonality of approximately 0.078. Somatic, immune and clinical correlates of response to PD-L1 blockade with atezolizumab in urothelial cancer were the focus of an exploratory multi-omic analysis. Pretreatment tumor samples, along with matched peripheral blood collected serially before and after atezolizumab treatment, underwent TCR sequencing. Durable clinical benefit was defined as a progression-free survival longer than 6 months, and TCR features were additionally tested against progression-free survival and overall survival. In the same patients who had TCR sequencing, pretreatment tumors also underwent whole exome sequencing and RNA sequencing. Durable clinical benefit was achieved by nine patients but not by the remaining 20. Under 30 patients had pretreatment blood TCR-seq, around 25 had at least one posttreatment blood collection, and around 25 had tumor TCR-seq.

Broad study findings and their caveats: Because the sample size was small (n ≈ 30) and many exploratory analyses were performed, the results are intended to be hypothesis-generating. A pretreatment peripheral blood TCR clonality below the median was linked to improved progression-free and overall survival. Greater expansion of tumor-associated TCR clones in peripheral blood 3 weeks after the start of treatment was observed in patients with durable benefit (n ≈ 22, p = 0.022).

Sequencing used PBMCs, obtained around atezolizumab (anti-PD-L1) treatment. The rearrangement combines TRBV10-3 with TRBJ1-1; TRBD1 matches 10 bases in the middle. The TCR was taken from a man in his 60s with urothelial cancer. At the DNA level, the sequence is TGTGCCACTAACCGGGACAGGGGAATGAACACTGAAGCTTTCTTT. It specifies CATNRDRGMNTEAFF.